These T cell receptor beta chains were read from a single sample in a study of T cell repertoires in cytomegalovirus infection. From the reads, TCRdb called clonotypes with MiXCR, one entry per CDR3 protein. The table includes some 240,000 distinct CDR3 sequences, about 18% detected once. The sequenced material came from CD8+ T cells from PBMCs. The receptor source for this set is a human donor in good health (CMV status not recorded). Some clones in this sample may be carry-over from other donors' samples. Both conserved end residues are part of each CDR3. D genes are given only for firm matches. The listing skips clone size in some rows; elsewhere it reads once, few, many or a size class.

TGTGCCAGCAGTTGGGGGGCTATGAACACTGAAGCTTTCTTT	CASSWGAMNTEAFF	NA	NA	TRBV28	TRBJ1-1
TGTGCCAGCAGTTTCGGGCAGTACGAGCAGTACTTC	CASSFGQYEQYF	few	NA	TRBV12-3/TRBV12-4	TRBJ2-7
TGTGCCAGCAGCTTTGGACAGACCTCCTACAATGAGCAGTTCTTC	CASSFGQTSYNEQFF	NA	NA	TRBV11-3	TRBJ2-1
TGTGCCAGCAGCTTGGTCCGGACAGTCCTGAACACCGGGGAGCTGTTTTTT	CASSLVRTVLNTGELFF	NA	NA	TRBV5-6	TRBJ2-2
TGTGCCAGCAGACCAGAGCGGGACCGCCGGGAGACCCAGTACTTC	CASRPERDRRETQYF	few	TRBD2	TRBV6-5	TRBJ2-5
TGTGCCAGCAGCTTGACTAGCGGGGCGCACAATGAGCAGTTCTTC	CASSLTSGAHNEQFF	few	TRBD2	TRBV5-6	TRBJ2-1
TGTGCCAGCAGTAGGCGGGTAGCTGGAGATACGCAGTATTTT	CASSRRVAGDTQYF	NA	NA	TRBV6-2/TRBV6-3	TRBJ2-3
TGCAGCGTAGGTTACGAAGCTTTCTTT	CSVGYEAFF	NA	NA	TRBV29-1	TRBJ1-1
TGTGCCAGCAGCTTACAGACTAGAGGGTTGGGAGATACGCAGTATTTT	CASSLQTRGLGDTQYF	NA	NA	TRBV13	TRBJ2-3
TGTGCCGCGCCGGGACAGGGGGCCTCGGGGGAGCTGTTTTTT	CAAPGQGASGELFF	NA	TRBD1	TRBV7-9	TRBJ2-2
TGTGCCAGCAGCCCTAGTGCAGGCCCAGATACGCAGTATTTT	CASSPSAGPDTQYF	few	NA	TRBV7-8	TRBJ2-3
TGCAGTGCTATCACCGGGACTAGCGGGGGGTTTACAGATACGCAGTATTTT	CSAITGTSGGFTDTQYF	NA	TRBD2	TRBV20-1	TRBJ2-3
TGTGCCAGCAGCTTAGGTTCTTGGGGACTAGCGCGCTACGAGCAGTACTTC	CASSLGSWGLARYEQYF	many	TRBD2	TRBV7-2	TRBJ2-7
TGTGCCAGCAGCATAAGGACAGATCTAGCCAAAAACATTCAGTACTTC	CASSIRTDLAKNIQYF	NA	NA	TRBV7-4	TRBJ2-4
TGTGCCAGCAGTTCTACCGGGACCCCTACTCTCCATTTT	CASSSTGTPTLHF	NA	NA	TRBV7-9	TRBJ1-5
TGTGCCAGCAGCCAAGAAGCGGGGGCAGTTGTTCAGCCCCAGCATTTT	CASSQEAGAVVQPQHF	few	NA	TRBV4-2	TRBJ1-5
TGTGCCAGCAGCTTAACCCCCCAGGTTTCCTCCTACGAGCAGTACTTC	CASSLTPQVSSYEQYF	many	NA	TRBV7-9	TRBJ2-7
TGTGCCAGCAGTTTATCCGGGGGGGCTGATGAGCAGTTCTTC	CASSLSGGADEQFF	many	TRBD2	TRBV12-3/TRBV12-4	TRBJ2-1
TGCGCCAGCAGCCAAGCACACCCGGGCCCAGATACGCAGTATTTT	CASSQAHPGPDTQYF	NA	NA	TRBV4-3	TRBJ2-3
TGTGCCACCAGCAGGGACAGGAGCAATCAGCCCCAGCATTTT	CATSRDRSNQPQHF	few	TRBD1	TRBV15	TRBJ1-5
TGTGCCAGCAGCGACAGGGGGGGCCCGCAAGATACGCAGTATTTT	CASSDRGGPQDTQYF	few	NA	TRBV9	TRBJ2-3
TGTGCCAGCAGCCAAGACAGGATTGGTACGAACACCGGGGAGCTGTTTTTT	CASSQDRIGTNTGELFF	many	NA	TRBV4-2	TRBJ2-2
TGTGCCAGCAGTTCGGGCAGGGGGCTCTACGAGCAGTACTTC	CASSSGRGLYEQYF	NA	TRBD1	TRBV12-3/TRBV12-4	TRBJ2-7
TGTGCCAGCAGCATAAGACTGGGAATACCGTACAATGAGCAGTTCTTC	CASSIRLGIPYNEQFF	many	NA	TRBV7-6	TRBJ2-1
TGTGCCAGCACCCAAGGGGGGGTAGTCCGCACCGGGGAGCTGTTTTTT	CASTQGGVVRTGELFF	NA	NA	TRBV12-3/TRBV12-4	TRBJ2-2
TGTGCCAGCAACTTAGCAGGGAGCCTCTATGGCTACACCTTC	CASNLAGSLYGYTF	NA	NA	TRBV7-4	TRBJ1-2
TGTGCCAGCAGTCGATCGGGGGTTAGGGATCAGCCCCAGCATTTT	CASSRSGVRDQPQHF	NA	NA	TRBV7-9	TRBJ1-5
TGTGCCAGCAGCCCCCCGCGAGGAAGGGTGGACGAGCAGTACTTC	CASSPPRGRVDEQYF	NA	NA	TRBV7-9	TRBJ2-7
TGTGCCATCACGCGGGGAAGGACTAGCACAGATACGCAGTATTTT	CAITRGRTSTDTQYF	NA	NA	TRBV10-3	TRBJ2-3
TGTGCCAGCTCTGACACGGCAGGGACAGGGTTTGGGGAGACCCAGTACTTC	CASSDTAGTGFGETQYF	NA	TRBD1	TRBV6-5	TRBJ2-5
TGTGCCATCAGTGAAAGCGGGGGGAGGGATGAGCAGTTCTTC	CAISESGGRDEQFF	NA	TRBD2	TRBV10-3	TRBJ2-1
TGTGCCAGCAGCTCGAGCCGGGACTACCAGAGCTCCTACGAGCAGTACTTC	CASSSSRDYQSSYEQYF	many	TRBD2	TRBV7-9	TRBJ2-7
TGTGCCGCAACCGGCCCACCCTCTGGGGCCAACGTCCTGACTTTC	CAATGPPSGANVLTF	few	NA	TRBV10-3	TRBJ2-6
TGTGCCAGCAGTTACAACTTAGGGCCGAACAATGAGCAGTTCTTC	CASSYNLGPNNEQFF	many	NA	TRBV6-5	TRBJ2-1
TGTGCCAGCAGTGACAAGGGAAAGGGTTACGAGCAGTACTTC	CASSDKGKGYEQYF	NA	NA	TRBV6-6	TRBJ2-7
TGTGCCAGCAGTTTATCTACGGGGGCGGATTGGCCCCAGCATTTT	CASSLSTGADWPQHF	many	NA	TRBV28	TRBJ1-5
TGTGCCACCAGCAGAGGAGGGGATAGCACAGATACGCAGTATTTT	CATSRGGDSTDTQYF	NA	NA	TRBV15	TRBJ2-3
TGTGCCAGCAGCCCAGGGAGGGGGATGTCCTACGAGCAGTACTTC	CASSPGRGMSYEQYF	NA	NA	TRBV2	TRBJ2-7
TGTGCCTCAGCTCGGGGGAACACCGGGGAGCTGTTTTTT	CASARGNTGELFF	few	NA	TRBV15	TRBJ2-2
TGTGCCAGCAGTTTTCTAGGTGAGGGGCGCGAGCAGTTCTTC	CASSFLGEGREQFF	many	NA	TRBV28	TRBJ2-1
TGTGCCAGCAGTTACTCGTTAGCGGGAGTCCCCTACGAGCAGTACTTC	CASSYSLAGVPYEQYF	few	TRBD2	TRBV6-5	TRBJ2-7
TGCAGTGCTAGGGGACCCGATGCGGAGTCTTACAATGAGCAGTTCTTC	CSARGPDAESYNEQFF	NA	NA	TRBV20-1	TRBJ2-1
TGTGCCAGCAGTTCTCTAGGGACAGGAGGAGATACGCAGTATTTT	CASSSLGTGGDTQYF	few	TRBD1	TRBV28	TRBJ2-3